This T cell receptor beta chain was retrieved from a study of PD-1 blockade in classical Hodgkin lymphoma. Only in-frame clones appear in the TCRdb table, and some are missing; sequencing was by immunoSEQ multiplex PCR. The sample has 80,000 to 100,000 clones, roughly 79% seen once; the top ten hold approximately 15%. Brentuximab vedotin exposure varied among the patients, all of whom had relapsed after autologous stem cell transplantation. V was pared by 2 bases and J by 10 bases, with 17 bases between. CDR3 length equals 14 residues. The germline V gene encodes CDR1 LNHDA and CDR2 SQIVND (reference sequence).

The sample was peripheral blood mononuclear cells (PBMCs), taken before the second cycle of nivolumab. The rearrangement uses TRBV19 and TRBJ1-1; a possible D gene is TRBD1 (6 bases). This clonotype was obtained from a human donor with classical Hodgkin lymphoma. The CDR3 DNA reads TGTGCCAGTAGTATAAACAGGGTAGCGGGAAGAGCTTTCTTT. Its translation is CASSINRVAGRAFF.